This TCR beta chain was identified during a study of T cells after yellow fever vaccination. Overall study findings and caveats: After the booster, over 95% of CD4 and about nine tenths of CD8 primary-response clones were re-detected.

This CDR3 has 14 amino acids. In germline, CDR1 is SQVTM, CDR2 ANQGSEA. V shed 2 bases and J shed 0 bases, with 9 bases lying between them. One entry per CDR3 protein, called by TCRdb with MiXCR from the 5' RACE reads. In the table there are around 140,000 distinct CDR3 sequences, 7.7% of which are singletons. This clonotype was seen many times. The antigen remains undetermined. This clonotype was obtained from a man aged 30 to 39 who received the YFV17D yellow fever vaccine. V and J are TRBV29-1 and TRBJ2-3; D is undetermined. The specimen was CD4+ T cells sorted from PBMCs, collected 5 days after the yellow fever booster vaccination. The CDR3 sequence: CSVEWAPSTDTQYF. The CDR3 bases are TGCAGCGTTGAATGGGCACCGAGCACAGATACGCAGTATTTT.